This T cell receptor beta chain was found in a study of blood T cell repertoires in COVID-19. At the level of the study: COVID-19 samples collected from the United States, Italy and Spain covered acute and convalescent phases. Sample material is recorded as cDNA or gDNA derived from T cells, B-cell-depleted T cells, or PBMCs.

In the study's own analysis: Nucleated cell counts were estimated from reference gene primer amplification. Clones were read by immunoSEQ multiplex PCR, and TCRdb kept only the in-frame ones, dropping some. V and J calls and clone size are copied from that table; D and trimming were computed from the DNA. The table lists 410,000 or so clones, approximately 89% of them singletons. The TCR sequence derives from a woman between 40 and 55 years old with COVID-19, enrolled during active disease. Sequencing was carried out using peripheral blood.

The CDR3 is CASSRTGDGNYGYTF. The CDR3 coding sequence is TGTGCCAGCAGTCGGACAGGGGACGGAAACTATGGCTACACCTTC. V gene TRBV2 combines with J gene TRBJ1-2; 9 bases match TRBD1. Looked up from germline, CDR1 is SNHLY and CDR2 is FYNNEI. Trimming removed 5 bases from V and 2 bases from J; junction bases left unmatched: 6. The CDR3 has 15 residues.